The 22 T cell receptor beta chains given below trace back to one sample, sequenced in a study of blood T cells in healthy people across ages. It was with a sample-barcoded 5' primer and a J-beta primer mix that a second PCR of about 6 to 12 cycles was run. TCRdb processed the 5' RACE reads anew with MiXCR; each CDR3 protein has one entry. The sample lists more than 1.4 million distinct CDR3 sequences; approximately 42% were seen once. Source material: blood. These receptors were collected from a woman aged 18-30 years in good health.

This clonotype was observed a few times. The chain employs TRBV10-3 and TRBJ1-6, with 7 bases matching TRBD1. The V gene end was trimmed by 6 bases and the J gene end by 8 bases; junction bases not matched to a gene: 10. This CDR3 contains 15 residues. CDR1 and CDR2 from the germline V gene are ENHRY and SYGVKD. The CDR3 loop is CAIRDSDRHDSPLHF. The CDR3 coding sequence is TGTGCCATCAGAGACTCGGACAGGCACGATTCACCCCTCCACTTT.

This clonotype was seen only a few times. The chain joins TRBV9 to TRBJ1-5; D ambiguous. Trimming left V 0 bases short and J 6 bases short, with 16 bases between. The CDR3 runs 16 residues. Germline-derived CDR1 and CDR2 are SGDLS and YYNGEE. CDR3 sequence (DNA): TGTGCCAGCAGCGTAGTCGGTCAGGTGCTTTCTCAGCCCCAGCATTTT. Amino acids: CASSVVGQVLSQPQHF.

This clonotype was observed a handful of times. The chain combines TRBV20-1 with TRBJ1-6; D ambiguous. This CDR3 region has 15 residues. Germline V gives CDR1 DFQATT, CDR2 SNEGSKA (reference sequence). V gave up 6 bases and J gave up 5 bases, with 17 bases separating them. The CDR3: CSAKPGGVDNSPLHF. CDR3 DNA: TGCAGTGCCAAACCAGGCGGAGTCGATAATTCACCCCTCCACTTT.

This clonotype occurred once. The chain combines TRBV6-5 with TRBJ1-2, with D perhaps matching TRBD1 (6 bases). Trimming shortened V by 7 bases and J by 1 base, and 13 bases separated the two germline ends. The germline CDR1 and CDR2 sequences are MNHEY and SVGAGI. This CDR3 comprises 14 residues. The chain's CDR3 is CASTTTGFNYGYTF. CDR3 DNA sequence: TGTGCCAGCACCACGACAGGTTTTAACTATGGCTACACCTTC.

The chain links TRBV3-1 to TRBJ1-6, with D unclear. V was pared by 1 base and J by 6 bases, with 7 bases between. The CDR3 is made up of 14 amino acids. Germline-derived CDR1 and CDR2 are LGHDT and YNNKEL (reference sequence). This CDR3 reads CASSQVGLNSPLHF. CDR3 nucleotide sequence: TGTGCCAGCAGCCAAGTTGGCCTTAATTCACCCCTCCACTTT.

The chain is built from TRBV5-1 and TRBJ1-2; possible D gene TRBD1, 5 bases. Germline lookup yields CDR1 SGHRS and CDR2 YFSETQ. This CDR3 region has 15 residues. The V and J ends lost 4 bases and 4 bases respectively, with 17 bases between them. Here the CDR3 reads CASSPSLGGSYGYTF. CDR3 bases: TGCGCCAGCAGCCCTAGTCTTGGGGGGAGCTATGGCTACACCTTC.

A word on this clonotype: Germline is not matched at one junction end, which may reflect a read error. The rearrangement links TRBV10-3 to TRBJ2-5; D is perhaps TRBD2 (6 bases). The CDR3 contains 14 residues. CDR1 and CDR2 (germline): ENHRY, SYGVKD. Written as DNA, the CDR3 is TGTGCCATCAGTGATATGGCGGGGCAAGAGACCCGGTACTTC. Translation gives CAISDMAGQETRYF.

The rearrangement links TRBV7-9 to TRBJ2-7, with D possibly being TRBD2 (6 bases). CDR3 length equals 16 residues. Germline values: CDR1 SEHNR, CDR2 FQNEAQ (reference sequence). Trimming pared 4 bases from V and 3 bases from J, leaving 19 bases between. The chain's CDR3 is CASSSFGGEQVYEQYF. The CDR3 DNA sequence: TGTGCCAGCAGCTCTTTCGGAGGGGAGCAAGTCTACGAGCAGTACTTC.

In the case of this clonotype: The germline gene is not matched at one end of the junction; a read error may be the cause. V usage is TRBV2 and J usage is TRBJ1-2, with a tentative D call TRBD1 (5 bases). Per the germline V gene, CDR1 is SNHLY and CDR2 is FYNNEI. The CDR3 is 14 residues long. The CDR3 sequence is CATDEGSGNCGYTF. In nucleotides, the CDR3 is TGTGCCACCGACGAGGGGTCAGGGAACTGTGGCTACACCTTC.

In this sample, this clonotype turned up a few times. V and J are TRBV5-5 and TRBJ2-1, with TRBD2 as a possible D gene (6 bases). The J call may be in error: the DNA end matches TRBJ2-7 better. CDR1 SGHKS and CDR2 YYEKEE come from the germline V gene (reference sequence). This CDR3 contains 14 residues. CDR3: CASSPGTGPPEQYF. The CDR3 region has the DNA TGTGCCAGCAGCCCCGGGACTGGGCCTCCCGAGCAGTACTTC.

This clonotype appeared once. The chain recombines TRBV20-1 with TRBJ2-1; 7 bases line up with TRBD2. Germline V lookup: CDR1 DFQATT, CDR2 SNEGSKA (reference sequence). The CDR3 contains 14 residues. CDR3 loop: CSGGKRASPNEQFF. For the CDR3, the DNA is TGCAGCGGGGGGAAGAGGGCCTCCCCCAATGAGCAGTTCTTC.

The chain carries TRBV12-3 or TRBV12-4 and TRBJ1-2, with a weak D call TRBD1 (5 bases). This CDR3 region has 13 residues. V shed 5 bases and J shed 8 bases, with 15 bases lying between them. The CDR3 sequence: CASSGSKGNGYTF. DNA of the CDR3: TGTGCCAGCAGTGGATCTAAGGGGAACGGCTACACCTTC.

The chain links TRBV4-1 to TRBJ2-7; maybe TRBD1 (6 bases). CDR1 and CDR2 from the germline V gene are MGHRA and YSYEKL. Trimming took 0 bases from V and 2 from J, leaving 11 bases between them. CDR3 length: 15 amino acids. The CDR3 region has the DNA TGCGCCAGCAGCCAAGAAATCCAGGGGCCCTACGAGCAGTACTTC. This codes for CASSQEIQGPYEQYF.

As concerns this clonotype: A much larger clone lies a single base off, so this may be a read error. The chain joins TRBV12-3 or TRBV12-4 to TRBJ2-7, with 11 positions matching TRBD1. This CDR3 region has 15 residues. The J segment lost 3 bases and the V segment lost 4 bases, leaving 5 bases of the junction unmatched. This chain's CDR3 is CASSWTGGTGYEQYF. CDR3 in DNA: TGTGCCAGCAGTTGGACAGGGGGCACTGGCTACGAGCAGTACTTC.

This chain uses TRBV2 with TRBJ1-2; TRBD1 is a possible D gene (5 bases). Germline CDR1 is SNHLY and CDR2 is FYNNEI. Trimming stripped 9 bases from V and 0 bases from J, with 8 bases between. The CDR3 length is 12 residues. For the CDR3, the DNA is TGTGCCAGAAAACAGGCTAACTATGGCTACACCTTC. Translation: CARKQANYGYTF.

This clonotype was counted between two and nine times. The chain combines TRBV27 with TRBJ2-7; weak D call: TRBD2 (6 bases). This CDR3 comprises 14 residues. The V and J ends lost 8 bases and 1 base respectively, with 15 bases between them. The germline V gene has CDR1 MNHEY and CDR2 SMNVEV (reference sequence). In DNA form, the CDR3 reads TGTGCCAGCTCCACGGGGGATCCATCCTACGAGCAGTACTTC. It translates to CASSTGDPSYEQYF.

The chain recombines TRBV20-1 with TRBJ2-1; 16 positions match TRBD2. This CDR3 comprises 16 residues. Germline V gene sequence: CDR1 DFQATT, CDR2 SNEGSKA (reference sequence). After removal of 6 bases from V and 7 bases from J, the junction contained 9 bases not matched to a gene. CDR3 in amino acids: CSAAPGLAGGRNEQFF. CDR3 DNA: TGCAGTGCAGCGCCGGGACTAGCGGGAGGGCGAAATGAGCAGTTCTTC.

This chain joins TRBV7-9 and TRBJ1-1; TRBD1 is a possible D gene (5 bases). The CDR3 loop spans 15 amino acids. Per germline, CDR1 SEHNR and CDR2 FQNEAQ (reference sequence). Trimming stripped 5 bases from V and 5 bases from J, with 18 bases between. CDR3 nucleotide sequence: TGTGCCAGCAGCACCCTGGGGGGAAGGGCGACTGAAGCTTTCTTT. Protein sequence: CASSTLGGRATEAFF.

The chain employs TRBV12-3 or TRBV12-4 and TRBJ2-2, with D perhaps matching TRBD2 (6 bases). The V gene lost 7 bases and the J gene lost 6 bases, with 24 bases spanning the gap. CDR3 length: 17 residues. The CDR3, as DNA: TGTGCCAGCATAGTTGTTGGACTACACCGTAACGCCGGGGAGCTGTTTTTT. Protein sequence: CASIVVGLHRNAGELFF.

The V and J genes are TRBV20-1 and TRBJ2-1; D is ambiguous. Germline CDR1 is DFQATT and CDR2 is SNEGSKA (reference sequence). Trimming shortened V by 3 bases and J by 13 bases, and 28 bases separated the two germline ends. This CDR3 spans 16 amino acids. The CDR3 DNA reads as TGCAGTGCTAGCGGCCTAGGAACTATTTTAGAGGAGACCCAGTTCTTC. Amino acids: CSASGLGTILEETQFF.

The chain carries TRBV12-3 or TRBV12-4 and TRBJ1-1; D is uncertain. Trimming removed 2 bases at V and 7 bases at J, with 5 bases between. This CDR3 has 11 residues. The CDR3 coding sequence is TGTGCCAGCAGTTTACAGAATGAAGCTTTCTTT. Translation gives CASSLQNEAFF.

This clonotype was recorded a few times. The CDR3 spells CASSEADLRGAYGYTF. The CDR3 DNA reads TGTGCCAGCAGTGAAGCAGACCTAAGGGGAGCCTATGGCTACACCTTC. The J gene is TRBJ1-2, the V gene TRBV2; possible D gene TRBD1, 5 bases. This CDR3 region has 16 residues. Trimming removed 0 bases at V and 4 bases at J, with 15 bases between. Germline lookup yields CDR1 SNHLY and CDR2 FYNNEI.